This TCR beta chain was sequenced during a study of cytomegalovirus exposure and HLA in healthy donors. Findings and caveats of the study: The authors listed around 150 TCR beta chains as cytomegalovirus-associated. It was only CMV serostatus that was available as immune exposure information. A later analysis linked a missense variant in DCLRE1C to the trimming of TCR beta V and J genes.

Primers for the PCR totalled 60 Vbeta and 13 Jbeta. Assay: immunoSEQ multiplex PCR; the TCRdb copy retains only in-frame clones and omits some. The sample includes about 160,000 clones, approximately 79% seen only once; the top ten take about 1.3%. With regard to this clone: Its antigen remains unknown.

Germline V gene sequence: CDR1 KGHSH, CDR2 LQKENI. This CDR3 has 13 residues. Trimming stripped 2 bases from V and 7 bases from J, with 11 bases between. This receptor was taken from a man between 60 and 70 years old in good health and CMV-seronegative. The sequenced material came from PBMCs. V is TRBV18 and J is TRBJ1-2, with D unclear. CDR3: CASSPGGATGYTF. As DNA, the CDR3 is TGTGCCAGCTCACCAGGCGGAGCTACTGGCTACACCTTC.